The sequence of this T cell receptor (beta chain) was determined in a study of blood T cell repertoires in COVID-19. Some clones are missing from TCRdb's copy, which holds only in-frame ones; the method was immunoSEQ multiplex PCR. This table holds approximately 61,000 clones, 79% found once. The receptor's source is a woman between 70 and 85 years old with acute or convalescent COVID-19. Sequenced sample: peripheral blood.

CDR3 amino acids: CASSPPSLGYTF. DNA for the CDR3: TGTGCCAGCAGCCCACCCAGTTTGGGCTACACCTTC. The J gene is TRBJ1-2, the V gene TRBV7-2; D not resolved. The germline V and J ends were trimmed by 5 bases and 8 bases, with 12 bases remaining between them. CDR1 and CDR2 (germline): SGHTA, FQGNSA. The CDR3 length is 12 residues.